This T cell receptor beta chain was recorded in a study of vaccination and CD4 T cells after COVID-19. Regarding this clonotype: The antigen is not known.

V lost 2 bases and J 3 bases, leaving 4 bases between the germline ends. The CDR3 length is 12 residues. CDR1 and CDR2 (germline): LGHDT, YNNKEL (reference sequence). Specified treatment: approximately nine-day PBMC culture with coronavirus spike peptide pools or control peptides (ViraFEST assay). Sequenced with the Oncomine TCR Beta short-read assay was DNA taken from cultured CD4+ T cells. TCRdb passed the PCR reads through MiXCR, listing each CDR3 protein once. The sample holds roughly 14,000 distinct CDR3 sequences; roughly 52% are singletons and the top ten take around 15%. This specimen consisted of CD4+ T cells from blood, cultured in vitro, obtained before SARS-CoV-2 vaccination. The TCR sequence derives from a human donor who had recovered from COVID-19. This sequence joins TRBV3-1 and TRBJ1-1; D ambiguous. The CDR3 nucleotides are TGTGCCAGCAGCCAACAGGACACTGAAGCTTTCTTT. Amino acids: CASSQQDTEAFF.